Sequencing of this T cell receptor beta chain was carried out in a study of shared clonotypes between healthy human individuals. Donors were healthy HIV-negative adults without recent acute infections or vaccinations. Running of the assay took place at deep level. Per the original methods: ImmunoSEQ gave junction-only sequences without quality scores, so filtering differed. Using immunoSEQ multiplex PCR, the repertoire was profiled, and TCRdb retains in-frame clones only, with some absent. V and J calls and clone size are as listed in that table; D and trimming were resolved from the DNA. This repertoire shows over 400,000 clones, 81% found once; its top ten account for about an eighth. Regarding the study as a whole: Clonotype sharing among donors was thought likely to change with sequencing depth.

Per germline, CDR1 LNHNV and CDR2 YYDKDF (reference sequence). V was cut by 2 bases and J by 0 bases, with 11 bases left in between. This CDR3 spans 16 amino acids. On this clone itself: Its antigen is still unknown.

The chain links TRBV15 to TRBJ2-1; D remains unclear. Sequenced material: PBMCs. The TCR sequence derives from a woman aged 40 to 50 in good health. Some clones in this sample may be carry-over from other donors' samples. CDR3 DNA: TGTGCCACCAGCAGACCCTCCCAGAGCTCCTACAATGAGCAGTTCTTC. This codes for CATSRPSQSSYNEQFF.